Listed below are T cell receptor beta chains from one sample, sequenced in a study of shared clonotypes between healthy human individuals. Measured with immunoSEQ multiplex PCR; TCRdb has only the in-frame clones, and not every one. The sample gives approximately 840,000 clones, about 97% of which show up once; less than 0.3% is in the top ten. The material sequenced was naive CD8+ T cells sorted from blood. These receptors all stem from a man aged 30 to 45 in good health. Both conserved end residues are part of each CDR3. A D gene is named only where the DNA matches it firmly. A row's size may be missing; if present it is once, few, many or a size class.

TRBV4-3,once,TRBJ2-1,.,TGCGCCAGCAGCCAAGATCTGGCGGCCTACAATGAGCAGTTCTTC,CASSQDLAAYNEQFF
TRBV4-1,.,TRBJ2-3,TRBD2,TGCGCCAGCAGCCCAGGGACTAGCGGTACAGATACGCAGTATTTT,CASSPGTSGTDTQYF
TRBV7-9,.,TRBJ2-3,TRBD2,TGTGCCAGCAGCGGACTAGCGGGAGCCCCCCTTCCTGATACGCAGTATTTT,CASSGLAGAPLPDTQYF
TRBV15,.,TRBJ2-7,.,TGTGCCACCAGCAGCGAACCGTCAGCAGCGTTATACGAGCAGTACTTC,CATSSEPSAALYEQYF
TRBV7-2,.,TRBJ2-4,.,TGTGCCAGCAGCTTAGTTCCCGGCGGGACAGTCCTAGCCAAAAACATTCAGTACTTC,CASSLVPGGTVLAKNIQYF
TRBV10-3,.,TRBJ2-2,TRBD1,TGTGCCATCAGTGCAATATCGGGACAGGGTTACACCGGGGAGCTGTTTTTT,CAISAISGQGYTGELFF
TRBV7-6,once,TRBJ2-7,.,TGTGCCAGCAGCTTAGGGCAAGACAGACCCTCCTACGAGCAGTACTTC,CASSLGQDRPSYEQYF
TRBV11-2,.,TRBJ1-1,TRBD1,TGTGCCAGCAGCCCCAGACAGGGTGTGAACACTGAAGCTTTCTTT,CASSPRQGVNTEAFF
TRBV5-1,.,TRBJ2-7,.,TGCGCCAGCATCGTTCTCGACGAGCAGTACTTC,CASIVLDEQYF
TRBV6-1,.,TRBJ1-3,.,TGTGCCAGCACCAATCGGGGGGCATCTGGAAACACCATATATTTT,CASTNRGASGNTIYF
TRBV28,.,TRBJ1-5,TRBD1,TGTGCCAGCAGTTCCCCAAGACAGGGGAATCAGCCCCAGCATTTT,CASSSPRQGNQPQHF
TRBV5-1,.,TRBJ2-1,TRBD2,TGCGCCAGCAGCCACGCCGGGACTAGCGGGAGCGGGCGCTACAATGAGCAGTTCTTC,CASSHAGTSGSGRYNEQFF
TRBV14,.,TRBJ2-3,.,TGTGCCAGCAGCCAAGATCTTGTTTTATCAGATACGCAGTATTTT,CASSQDLVLSDTQYF
TRBV7-9,few,TRBJ2-7,.,TGTGCCAGCAGCTTAGCGGGAGACTCCTACGAGCAGTACTTC,CASSLAGDSYEQYF
TRBV27,.,TRBJ2-6,.,TGTGCCAGCGGGACCGGGGCCAACGTCCTGACTTTC,CASGTGANVLTF
TRBV18,once,TRBJ2-7,.,TGTGCCAGCTCACCCGGCTCCTACGAGCAGTACTTC,CASSPGSYEQYF
TRBV9,.,TRBJ2-3,.,TGTGCCAGCAGCGCCTCGGGGCGGGACCGAACAGATACGCAGTATTTT,CASSASGRDRTDTQYF
TRBV4-2,once,TRBJ2-1,.,TGTGCCAGCAGCCAAGATTCTGGATTATCCTACAATGAGCAGTTCTTC,CASSQDSGLSYNEQFF
TRBV6-5,.,TRBJ1-4,.,TGTGCCAGCCGGGGTATGAATGAAAAACTGTTTTTT,CASRGMNEKLFF
TRBV6-5,.,TRBJ1-5,.,TGTGCCAGCAGTTATGGGTCAGATCAGCCCCAGCATTTT,CASSYGSDQPQHF
TRBV7-2,.,TRBJ2-1,.,TGTGCCAGCAGCTTAGGAGCCCTCAATGAGCAGTTCTTC,CASSLGALNEQFF
TRBV9,.,TRBJ2-1,TRBD1,TGTGCCAGCAGCGTAGGTAAGGACAGGGCTCATGAGCAGTTCTTC,CASSVGKDRAHEQFF
TRBV7-2,.,TRBJ2-5,.,TGTGCCAGCAGCTTAGGGGAGGGGGGCGCGGGGCAAGAGACCCAGTACTTC,CASSLGEGGAGQETQYF
TRBV7-2,.,TRBJ2-5,.,TGTGCCAGCAGCTTCACGGAGACCCAGTACTTC,CASSFTETQYF
TRBV27,.,TRBJ2-3,.,TGTGCCAGCAGTTTGAACATCGCAGATACGCAGTATTTT,CASSLNIADTQYF
TRBV7-9,.,TRBJ2-5,TRBD2,TGTGCCAGCAGCTTAGGGACTAGTCTGGGGGAGACCCAGTACTTC,CASSLGTSLGETQYF
TRBV6-5,.,TRBJ1-2,.,TGTGCCAGCAGTTACTCTGGACCCGTGGATGGCTACACCTTC,CASSYSGPVDGYTF
TRBV4-3,.,TRBJ1-1,.,TGCGCCAGCAGCCCGACCAGGGTCGAGATATCGGGCACTGAAGCTTTCTTT,CASSPTRVEISGTEAFF
TRBV19,.,TRBJ2-1,.,TGTGCCAGTAGTATAGCTACGATCGGGGGCCTGGGGAATGAGCAGTTCTTC,CASSIATIGGLGNEQFF
TRBV5-6,.,TRBJ2-1,.,TGTGCCAGCAGCACCATTCGAAATGAGCAGTTCTTC,CASSTIRNEQFF
TRBV5-8,.,TRBJ2-7,.,TGTGCCAGCAGCCCTACAGGGAGTAGGTCCTACGAGCAGTACTTC,CASSPTGSRSYEQYF
TRBV19,.,TRBJ2-7,.,TGTGCCAGTAGTCCTATAGCGGCTTCCTACGAGCAGTACTTC,CASSPIAASYEQYF